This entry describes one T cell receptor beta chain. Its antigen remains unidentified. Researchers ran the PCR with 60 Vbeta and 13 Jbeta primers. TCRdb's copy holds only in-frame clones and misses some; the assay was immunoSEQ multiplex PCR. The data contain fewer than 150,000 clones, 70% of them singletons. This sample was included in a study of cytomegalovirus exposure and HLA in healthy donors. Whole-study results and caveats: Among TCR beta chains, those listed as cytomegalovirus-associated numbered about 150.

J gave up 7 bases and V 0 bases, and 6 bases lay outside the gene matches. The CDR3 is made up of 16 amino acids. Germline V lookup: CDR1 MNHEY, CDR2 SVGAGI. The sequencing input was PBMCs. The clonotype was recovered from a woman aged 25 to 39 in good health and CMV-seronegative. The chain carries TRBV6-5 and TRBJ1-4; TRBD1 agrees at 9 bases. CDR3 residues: CASSYSQGALGEKLFF. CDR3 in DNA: TGTGCCAGCAGTTACTCACAGGGGGCTCTCGGTGAAAAACTGTTTTTT.